This T cell receptor (beta chain) was sequenced in a study of cytomegalovirus exposure and HLA in healthy donors. The data were produced by immunoSEQ multiplex PCR, yet TCRdb's version contains in-frame clones alone and is incomplete. This sample has roughly 57,000 clones; 90% to 95% occur once, and the top ten carry more than 1.5%. The sequenced sample was PBMCs. The sequence derives from a woman aged 18-29 years in good health and CMV-seropositive.

DNA of the CDR3: TGTGCCAGCAGTTTAGGGCAGGGAACGTCCTACGAGCAGTACTTC. This encodes CASSLGQGTSYEQYF. The chain couples TRBV28 to TRBJ2-7; possibly TRBD1 for D (5 bases). Germline CDR1 is MDHEN and CDR2 is SYDVKM. Trimming removed 2 bases from V and 1 base from J, with 12 bases in between. This CDR3 region has 15 residues.